A single sample is the source of the 31 T cell receptor beta chains below, sequenced in a study of shared clonotypes between healthy human individuals. Sequencing was performed with immunoSEQ multiplex PCR; in TCRdb, only in-frame clones are kept and a portion is missing. This sample has approximately 2.1 million clones, with 85% to 95% found just once. The sample taken for sequencing was naive CD4+ T cells from PBMCs. Documented subset: CD45RA+ positively selected. These receptors originate from a man aged 18 to 30 in good health. Some clones in this sample may be carry-over from other donors' samples.

With regard to this clone: A read error may account for a junction end that differs from germline. J is TRBJ2-2 and V is TRBV27; 14 bases align to TRBD2. CDR1 and CDR2 from the germline V gene are MNHEY and SMNVEV (reference sequence). The CDR3 length is 20 residues. This CDR3 is CASTKTGTSGGPGNIGELFF. CDR3 nucleotide sequence: TGTGCCAGCACCAAAACCGGGACTAGCGGGGGCCCCGGGAACATCGGGGAGCTGTTTTTT.

CDR3: CASSLGAGRGYEQYF. The CDR3 DNA follows: TGCGCCAGCAGCTTGGGAGCCGGGAGGGGCTACGAGCAGTACTTC. The J gene is TRBJ2-7, the V gene TRBV5-1, with TRBD2 matching 8 bases. V was clipped by 0 bases and J by 3 bases; unmatched bases: 5. CDR3 length: 15 amino acids. Per germline, CDR1 SGHRS and CDR2 YFSETQ.

The chain recombines TRBV21-1 with TRBJ1-4. TRBV21-1 is marked as a pseudogene. The CDR3 contains 14 residues. The CDR3 nucleotides read TGTGCCAGCAGCAAGCAGGGAGCTAATGAAAAACTGTTTTTT. It yields the protein CASSKQGANEKLFF.

The chain employs TRBV27 and TRBJ2-3; D not certain. This CDR3 has 14 amino acids. Germline V gene data show CDR1 as MNHEY and CDR2 as SMNVEV (reference sequence). V dropped 3 bases and J dropped 2 bases, with 9 bases sitting between them. CDR3 amino acids: CASSLGSITDTQYF. The CDR3 bases are TGTGCCAGCAGTTTGGGGTCAATCACAGATACGCAGTATTTT.

V usage is TRBV11-1 and J usage is TRBJ2-1, with 8 bases matching TRBD2. CDR1 is SGHAT and CDR2 is FQDESV in the germline V gene (reference sequence). The CDR3 spans 16 residues. Losses at the gene ends were 4 bases for V and 9 bases for J; bases not matched to a gene: 14. CDR3 residues: CASSYFASGGFREQFF. The CDR3 DNA reads as TGTGCCAGCAGCTATTTCGCGTCGGGAGGGTTCCGTGAGCAGTTCTTC.

V gene TRBV7-8 combines with J gene TRBJ1-1, with TRBD1 matching 7 bases. The CDR3 spans 13 residues. Germline V gives CDR1 SGHVS, CDR2 FQNEAQ. V lost 5 bases to trimming and J lost 6 bases; unmatched junction nucleotides: 6. The CDR3 reads CASSVRGGAEAFF. Written as DNA, the CDR3 is TGTGCCAGCAGCGTTAGAGGGGGCGCTGAAGCTTTCTTT.

The chain uses TRBV11-1 and TRBJ2-5; D possibly corresponds to TRBD2 (6 bases). The V end lost 0 bases, the J end lost 5 bases, and 10 bases lay between the germline ends. The CDR3 contains 14 residues. Germline lookup yields CDR1 SGHAT and CDR2 FQDESV (reference sequence). The CDR3 sequence is CASSLAPGEETQYF. The CDR3 nucleotides read TGTGCCAGCAGCTTAGCGCCGGGGGAGGAGACCCAGTACTTC.

CDR3 sequence: CASSPEPPRGYTF. For the CDR3, the DNA is TGTGCCAGCAGCCCCGAACCCCCTAGAGGCTACACCTTC. The V call is TRBV9, the J call TRBJ1-2; D call uncertain. This CDR3 is 13 amino acids long. Trimming removed 4 bases at V and 8 bases at J, with 15 bases between. The germline V gene has CDR1 SGDLS and CDR2 YYNGEE. The entire variable domain, with the rest obtained from reference TRBV9 and TRBJ1-2, is as follows: DSGVTQTPKHLITATGQRVTLRCSPRSGDLSVYWYQQSLDQGLQFLIQYYNGEERAKGNILERFSAQQFPDLHSELNLSSLELGDSALYFCASSPEPPRGYTFGSGTRLTVV.

The gene calls are TRBV5-1 and TRBJ1-1; D gene uncertain. Between the trimmed V and J ends, which lost 0 bases and 5 bases, there was a span of 14 bases. The germline CDR1 and CDR2 sequences are SGHRS and YFSETQ. The CDR3 runs 15 residues. Here the CDR3 reads CASSLVGQRRTEAFF. For the CDR3, the DNA is TGCGCCAGCAGCTTGGTGGGCCAGAGGAGGACTGAAGCTTTCTTT.

With respect to this clone: The same CDR3 arises from other DNA sequences in this sample as well. The chain combines TRBV5-1 with TRBJ2-5; maybe TRBD2 (6 bases). CDR3 length: 15 residues. Between the trimmed V and J ends, which lost 0 bases and 2 bases, there was a span of 11 bases. Germline V gene data show CDR1 as SGHRS and CDR2 as YFSETQ. The CDR3 region is CASSLGGTAQETQYF. The CDR3, as DNA: TGCGCCAGCAGCTTGGGCGGGACGGCTCAAGAGACCCAGTACTTC.

This rearrangement joins TRBV7-8 to TRBJ2-1; 7 bases agree with TRBD1. This CDR3 is 13 amino acids long. With 5 bases clipped from V and 5 bases from J, the junction kept 3 bases outside the gene matches. CDR1 is SGHVS, CDR2 FQNEAQ, per germline. This chain's CDR3 is CASSVTGDNEQFF. CDR3 DNA sequence: TGTGCCAGCAGCGTAACAGGGGACAATGAGCAGTTCTTC.

This chain connects TRBV30 to TRBJ2-1; D may match TRBD1 or TRBD2 (6 bases each). Trimming took off 2 bases at V and 0 bases at J, with 23 bases between the two ends. CDR1 is GTSNPN, CDR2 SVGIG, per germline (reference sequence). The CDR3 is made up of 19 amino acids. The CDR3 sequence: CAWSSTNSWGAPSYNEQFF. The CDR3 DNA is TGTGCCTGGAGTTCCACGAATTCGTGGGGGGCCCCCTCCTACAATGAGCAGTTCTTC.

The V call is TRBV6-6, the J call TRBJ1-5, with D unresolved. The V end lost 3 bases, the J end lost 0 bases, and 9 bases lay between the germline ends. The CDR3 is 15 residues long. CDR1 and CDR2 from the germline V gene are MNHNY and SVGAGI (reference sequence). The CDR3 DNA follows: TGTGCCAGCAGTTATACCGGGAATAGCAATCAGCCCCAGCATTTT. Protein product: CASSYTGNSNQPQHF.

This chain joins TRBV25-1 and TRBJ2-7, with 9 bases that match TRBD1. Germline V CDR1 and CDR2: MGHDK, SYGVNS. The J segment lost 0 bases and the V segment lost 3 bases, leaving 6 bases of the junction unmatched. The CDR3 length is 16 residues. The CDR3 protein is CASSDNPGQGSYEQYF. DNA of the CDR3: TGTGCCAGCAGTGACAACCCGGGACAGGGCTCCTACGAGCAGTACTTC.

The CDR3 nucleotides are TGTGCCAGCAGTCCAGGGGGTTTTAGAAACACCATATATTTT. Residues: CASSPGGFRNTIYF. The genes are TRBV28 and TRBJ1-3; TRBD1 agrees at 7 bases. V dropped 5 bases and J dropped 5; count of bases not matched to a gene: 6. The CDR3 is made up of 14 amino acids. Germline V lookup: CDR1 MDHEN, CDR2 SYDVKM.

The V call is TRBV5-1, the J call TRBJ2-5; TRBD2 agrees at 11 bases. Germline V CDR1 and CDR2: SGHRS, YFSETQ. J lost 3 bases, V lost 1 base, and 5 bases had no gene match. The CDR3 extends over 16 amino acids. CDR3 region: CASSLRVSGREETQYF. Here the CDR3 DNA reads TGCGCCAGCAGCTTGAGGGTTAGCGGGAGGGAAGAGACCCAGTACTTC.

This chain links TRBV28 with TRBJ2-7; TRBD1 matches at 8 bases. The germline CDR1 and CDR2 sequences are MDHEN and SYDVKM. With V trimmed by 6 bases and J by 3 bases, 7 bases remained unmatched. The CDR3 extends over 14 amino acids. CDR3 DNA sequence: TGTGCCAGCAGGGCCGGGACAGGCGTCTACGAGCAGTACTTC. This gives the protein CASRAGTGVYEQYF. The variable domain in full, with the rest retrieved from reference TRBV28 and TRBJ2-7, is DVKVTQSSRYLVKRTGEKVFLECVQDMDHENMFWYRQDPGLGLRLIYFSYDVKMKEKGDIPEGYSVSREKKERFSLILESASTNQTSMYLCASRAGTGVYEQYFGPGTRLTVT.

The chain employs TRBV5-6 and TRBJ2-7; 9 bases are a match to TRBD1. Per germline, CDR1 SGHDT and CDR2 YYEEEE. V dropped 5 bases and J dropped 3; count of bases not matched to a gene: 12. CDR3 size: 16 residues. CDR3 DNA sequence: TGTGCCAGCAGTCCAAACACAGGGGGCATCGACTACGAGCAGTACTTC. Translating it yields CASSPNTGGIDYEQYF.

V usage is TRBV7-8 and J usage is TRBJ1-1; 8 bases agree with TRBD1. This CDR3 is built from 14 residues. The V gene end was trimmed by 5 bases and the J gene end by 5 bases; junction bases not matched to a gene: 7. Germline V gene sequence: CDR1 SGHVS, CDR2 FQNEAQ. CDR3 DNA sequence: TGTGCCAGCAGCCATCAGGGGGCGCGAACTGAAGCTTTCTTT. The encoded protein is CASSHQGARTEAFF.

The chain is built from TRBV5-4 and TRBJ2-1, with 8 bases matching TRBD2. This CDR3 is built from 14 residues. The germline V gene encodes CDR1 SGHNT and CDR2 YYREEE (reference sequence). Trimming at V came to 3 bases and at J to 7 bases, leaving 6 bases not matched to a gene. The CDR3 coding sequence is TGTGCCAGCAGCTCCACTAGCGGAGGAAATGAGCAGTTCTTC. Its protein is CASSSTSGGNEQFF.

The genes are TRBV19 and TRBJ2-1; D is undetermined. The CDR3 spans 12 residues. The ends were cut back, 4 bases at V and 5 bases at J, with 6 bases in the middle. Germline assignment: CDR1 LNHDA and CDR2 SQIVND (reference sequence). CDR3 sequence: CASSTLNNEQFF. The CDR3 DNA sequence: TGTGCCAGTAGTACCCTCAACAATGAGCAGTTCTTC.

DNA of the CDR3: TGTGCCAGTAGCCGCAAAGGCCCCTCCGGACAGGGGGCCCTTCATCGTGGCTACACCTTC. Amino acid sequence: CASSRKGPSGQGALHRGYTF. This chain connects TRBV19 to TRBJ1-2; 11 nucleotides line up with TRBD1. The CDR3 runs to 20 residues. Looked up from germline, CDR1 is LNHDA and CDR2 is SQIVND (reference sequence). V was pared by 6 bases and J by 7 bases, with 25 bases of the junction left unmatched.

This clone was seen a single time. This chain links TRBV27 with TRBJ1-2; D is perhaps TRBD1 (5 bases). V lost 4 bases to trimming and J lost 0 bases, with 12 bases between them. Germline V CDR1 and CDR2: MNHEY, SMNVEV (reference sequence). The CDR3 runs to 15 residues. CDR3 amino acids: CASSSLGTSNYGYTF. CDR3 nucleotides: TGTGCCAGCAGTTCCCTTGGGACCTCTAACTATGGCTACACCTTC.

The CDR3 sequence is CASSLAGSIYEQYF. Here the CDR3 DNA reads TGTGCCAGTAGTCTAGCGGGAAGTATATACGAGCAGTACTTC. The J gene is TRBJ2-7, the V gene TRBV19; 9 bases are shared with TRBD2. The V segment lost 5 bases and the J segment 4 bases; nucleotides outside the gene matches: 6. This CDR3 is built from 14 residues. Germline V gene lookup returns CDR1 LNHDA and CDR2 SQIVND (reference sequence). Full variable domain (remainder filled in from reference TRBV19 and TRBJ2-7): DGGITQSPKYLFRKEGQNVTLSCEQNLNHDAMYWYRQDPGQGLRLIYYSQIVNDFQKGDIAEGYSVSREKKESFPLTVTSAQKNPTAFYLCASSLAGSIYEQYFGPGTRLTVT.

This chain uses TRBV15 with TRBJ2-5, with 7 bases matching TRBD1. CDR1 LNHNV and CDR2 YYDKDF come from the germline V gene (reference sequence). V lost 5 bases and J lost 1; bases outside the gene matches: 7. CDR3 size: 15 residues. CDR3 coding DNA: TGTGCCACCAGCCGAAGACAGGGAGTCCAAGAGACCCAGTACTTC. It is translated as CATSRRQGVQETQYF. Variable domain in full (rest from reference TRBV15 and TRBJ2-5): DAMVIQNPRYQVTQFGKPVTLSCSQTLNHNVMYWYQQKSSQAPKLLFHYYDKDFNNEADTPDNFQSRRPNTSFCFLDIRSPGLGDTAMYLCATSRRQGVQETQYFGPGTRLLVL.

The chain couples TRBV30 to TRBJ2-6, with TRBD1 as a possible D gene (5 bases). V dropped 3 bases and J dropped 0 bases, with 9 bases sitting between them. In germline, CDR1 is GTSNPN, CDR2 SVGIG (reference sequence). This CDR3 is built from 15 residues. CDR3 residues: CAWRQDNSGANVLTF. In DNA form, the CDR3 reads TGTGCCTGGAGACAGGATAACTCTGGGGCCAACGTCCTGACTTTC.

The V and J genes are TRBV19 and TRBJ1-4, with a tentative D call TRBD1 (6 bases). Germline CDR1 LNHDA, CDR2 SQIVND (reference sequence). V was pared by 1 base and J by 8 bases, with 14 bases between. The CDR3 is 15 residues long. The CDR3 loop reads CASSIAPGQGEKLFF. The CDR3 region has the DNA TGTGCCAGTAGTATAGCCCCGGGACAAGGCGAAAAACTGTTTTTT.

The CDR3 nucleotides are TGTGCCAGCAGCTTAACGGGTGGGAGTAGCACAGATACGCAGTATTTT. Translated, it gives CASSLTGGSSTDTQYF. The chain joins TRBV7-3 to TRBJ2-3; possibly TRBD2 for D (5 bases). Germline loops: CDR1 SGHTA, CDR2 FQGTGA. Deletions cut 0 bases from V and 0 bases from J, with 10 bases between. This CDR3 is 16 amino acids long.

This clone was recorded once. V gene TRBV15 combines with J gene TRBJ2-1; TRBD1 matches 8 bases. From germline, CDR1 is LNHNV and CDR2 YYDKDF (reference sequence). CDR3 length: 14 residues. The V and J ends lost 8 bases and 9 bases, in that order; junction bases with no gene match: 12. This CDR3 is CATAQGVVGGEQFF. The CDR3 region has the DNA TGTGCCACCGCACAGGGGGTTGTAGGAGGTGAGCAGTTCTTC.

Worth noting for this clone: Other DNA sequences within the sample encode an identical CDR3. This chain joins TRBV5-6 and TRBJ2-2; 13 bases align to TRBD2. This CDR3 is built from 16 residues. The germline V gene has CDR1 SGHDT and CDR2 YYEEEE. J lost 4 bases, V lost 0 bases, and 0 bases had no gene match. In nucleotides, the CDR3 is TGTGCCAGCAGCTTGGGACTAGCGGGAGGCACCGGGGAGCTGTTTTTT. Translation gives CASSLGLAGGTGELFF.

The genes are TRBV10-1 and TRBJ2-3, with TRBD1 identical over 9 bases. Trimming removed 6 bases from V and 6 bases from J; junction bases left unmatched: 7. Per germline, CDR1 WNHNN and CDR2 SYGVQD (reference sequence). There are 14 residues in the CDR3. In DNA, the CDR3 is TGCGCCAGCAGGGAAGGGACAGGGAGCGATACGCAGTATTTT. Amino acid sequence: CASREGTGSDTQYF.